The 6 T cell receptor beta chains given below trace back to one sample, sequenced in a study of T cells in Graves' hyperthyroidism and ophthalmopathy. There were TCR beta CDR3 regions amplified from RNA transcripts. HTBI primers drove first-round RT-PCR of the TCR CDR3. TCRdb processed the multiplex PCR reads anew with MiXCR; each CDR3 protein has one entry. Of hundreds of thousands of distinct CDR3 sequences detected, 38% appear once; the ten largest clones hold 8.9%. The sequenced sample consisted of blood. These receptors originate from a man younger than 35 with Graves' hyperthyroidism.

This clonotype was detected many times. Here the CDR3 reads CASSLKMNTEAFF. The CDR3 bases are TGCGCCAGCAGCTTGAAGATGAACACTGAAGCTTTCTTT. The chain uses TRBV5-1 and TRBJ1-1; D remains unclear. The CDR3 is made up of 13 amino acids. Trimming removed 1 base at V and 0 bases at J, with 4 bases between. Germline V gene sequence: CDR1 SGHRS, CDR2 YFSETQ.

This clonotype was detected only a few times. V and J are TRBV5-5 and TRBJ1-2, with 7 bases fitting TRBD1. Germline trimming cut 6 bases from V and 0 bases from J; bases unmatched to any gene: 5. Germline V lookup: CDR1 SGHKS, CDR2 YYEKEE (reference sequence). This CDR3 is built from 14 residues. The CDR3, as DNA: TGTGCCAGCACCGGGACAGCATCTAACTATGGCTACACCTTC. Encoded protein: CASTGTASNYGYTF.

The V call is TRBV19, the J call TRBJ2-6, with 7 bases aligning to TRBD2. Germline CDR1 and CDR2: LNHDA and SQIVND (reference sequence). J gave up 2 bases and V 5 bases, and 12 bases lay outside the gene matches. This CDR3 has 18 residues. CDR3 sequence reads: CASSFRLAGVAGANVLTF. In DNA form, the CDR3 reads TGTGCCAGTAGTTTCAGACTAGCCGGGGTGGCTGGGGCCAACGTCCTGACTTTC. Full variable domain (remainder filled in from reference TRBV19 and TRBJ2-6): DGGITQSPKYLFRKEGQNVTLSCEQNLNHDAMYWYRQDPGQGLRLIYYSQIVNDFQKGDIAEGYSVSREKKESFPLTVTSAQKNPTAFYLCASSFRLAGVAGANVLTFGAGSRLTVL.

The rearrangement links TRBV12-3 or TRBV12-4 to TRBJ2-7; TRBD2 might be the D (6 bases). This CDR3 spans 14 amino acids. The V and J ends lost 6 bases and 7 bases respectively, with 19 bases between them. The CDR3 DNA follows: TGTGCCAGCAGCCCAGGAGGAGGGGTCCTGGAGCAGTACTTC. This codes for CASSPGGGVLEQYF.

This rearrangement joins TRBV29-1 to TRBJ2-7, with a weak D call TRBD1 (5 bases). Germline assignment: CDR1 SQVTM and CDR2 ANQGSEA. V lost 6 bases and J lost 0, with 12 bases in between. CDR3 length equals 13 residues. CDR3 sequence: CSVRVGPSYEQYF. Written as DNA, the CDR3 is TGCAGCGTCAGGGTCGGTCCCTCCTACGAGCAGTACTTC.

The gene calls are TRBV6-6 and TRBJ1-5; D call uncertain. Trimming stripped 5 bases from V and 7 bases from J, with 18 bases between. This CDR3 region has 15 residues. The V gene's germline CDR1 is MNHNY and CDR2 SVGAGI (reference sequence). The CDR3 DNA is TGTGCCAGCAGTCAACCTTCCTCAACGCGGCAGCCCCAGCATTTT. Translating gives CASSQPSSTRQPQHF.